This entry describes one TCR beta chain. Every single patient, without exception, relapsed after autologous stem cell transplantation, and brentuximab vedotin exposure varied. Best outcomes ranged across complete response, partial response and progressive disease. V lost 3 bases to trimming and J lost 4 bases, with 10 bases between them. Germline V gene data show CDR1 as MDHEN and CDR2 as SYDVKM. The CDR3 is 13 amino acids. The data stem from a study of PD-1 blockade in classical Hodgkin lymphoma. Assay used: immunoSEQ multiplex PCR; TCRdb lists only in-frame clones, some missing. The data contain 100,000 to 130,000 clones, approximately 90% of them seen just once; the ten biggest clones take up 15% to 20%.

The chain couples TRBV28 to TRBJ2-7; D is unresolved. Material: peripheral blood mononuclear cells (PBMCs), obtained before the second cycle of nivolumab. This sequence originates from a human donor with classical Hodgkin lymphoma. The DNA of the CDR3 is TGTGCCAGCAGTTTGAACGGGCCGTACGAGCAGTACTTC. Residues: CASSLNGPYEQYF. The variable domain in full, with the rest retrieved from reference TRBV28 and TRBJ2-7, is DVKVTQSSRYLVKRTGEKVFLECVQDMDHENMFWYRQDPGLGLRLIYFSYDVKMKEKGDIPEGYSVSREKKERFSLILESASTNQTSMYLCASSLNGPYEQYFGPGTRLTVT.